One and the same sample provided the 27 T cell receptor beta chains below, sequenced in a study of blood T cell repertoires in COVID-19. TCRdb's copy holds only in-frame clones and misses some; the assay was immunoSEQ multiplex PCR. The data show over 250,000 clones, 85% seen once. Sequenced input: peripheral blood. These receptors were collected from a human donor in a cohort sampled during active COVID-19.

The rearrangement links TRBV2 to TRBJ2-1, with unresolved D. In germline, CDR1 is SNHLY, CDR2 FYNNEI. V was cut by 7 bases and J by 7 bases, with 8 bases left in between. CDR3 length: 11 amino acids. The CDR3 DNA reads as TGTGCCAGCATAGTCTGGAATGAGCAGTTCTTC. Its translation is CASIVWNEQFF. The full variable domain, its missing parts supplied by reference TRBV2 and TRBJ2-1, is EPEVTQTPSHQVTQMGQEVILRCVPISNHLYFYWYRQILGQKVEFLVSFYNNEISEKSEIFDDQFSVERPDGSNFTLKIRSTKLEDSAMYFCASIVWNEQFFGPGTRLTVL.

The table lists this clone with a count of one. J is TRBJ1-4 and V is TRBV19, with D possibly being TRBD1 (5 bases). V was shortened by 7 bases and J by 3 bases, with 12 bases between the two germline ends. The CDR3 extends over 14 amino acids. Germline CDR1 reads LNHDA; CDR2 reads SQIVND (reference sequence). This CDR3 reads CASNRRGSNEKLFF. As DNA, the CDR3 is TGTGCCAGTAACAGAAGGGGTTCTAATGAAAAACTGTTTTTT.

Here the CDR3 reads CAISDSYNTEAFF. The CDR3 region has the DNA TGTGCCATCAGTGACTCCTATAACACTGAAGCTTTCTTT. The chain couples TRBV10-3 to TRBJ1-1; D unclear. There are 13 residues in the CDR3. Germline V gene sequence: CDR1 ENHRY, CDR2 SYGVKD. V was pared by 3 bases and J by 2 bases, with 7 bases between.

This clone was recorded once. This chain uses TRBV29-1 with TRBJ2-1; no definite D call. The CDR3 is 11 residues long. Germline values: CDR1 SQVTM, CDR2 ANQGSEA. With 3 bases removed from V and 4 bases from J, the gap between germline ends came to 4 bases. The CDR3 coding sequence is TGCAGCGTTGATCGGTACAATGAGCAGTTCTTC. Amino acid sequence: CSVDRYNEQFF.

J is TRBJ1-1 and V is TRBV10-3; 8 bases match TRBD1. The junction had 14 bases not matched to a gene; V was cut back by 4 bases and J by 7 bases. The CDR3 length is 16 residues. Looked up from germline, CDR1 is ENHRY and CDR2 is SYGVKD. The CDR3 bases are TGTGCCATCAGTGGGGGGACAGGTATGTCGGGGAGTGAAGCTTTCTTT. This translates into CAISGGTGMSGSEAFF.

This chain uses TRBV11-1 with TRBJ2-1, with D possibly being TRBD1 (6 bases). This CDR3 has 13 amino acids. The germline gives CDR1 SGHAT, CDR2 FQDESV (reference sequence). V dropped 4 bases and J dropped 5 bases, with 9 bases sitting between them. This chain's CDR3 is CASSSRQDNEQFF. The CDR3 DNA reads TGTGCCAGCAGCTCAAGACAGGACAATGAGCAGTTCTTC.

The rearrangement links TRBV27 to TRBJ2-7; unclear D gene. V was pared by 5 bases and J by 7 bases, with 18 bases between. In germline, CDR1 is MNHEY, CDR2 SMNVEV (reference sequence). The length of the CDR3 is 14 residues. CDR3 amino acids: CASSPLSPRNEQYF. CDR3 DNA sequence: TGTGCCAGCAGTCCCCTAAGCCCACGAAATGAGCAGTACTTC.

The chain couples TRBV5-1 to TRBJ2-3; 8 bases match TRBD2. V lost 4 bases, J lost 2 bases, and 3 bases stayed unmatched. Germline V gene data show CDR1 as SGHRS and CDR2 as YFSETQ. The CDR3 sequence is 14 residues long. This CDR3 reads CASSTLADTDTQYF. The CDR3 DNA reads as TGCGCCAGCAGCACACTAGCGGACACAGATACGCAGTATTTT.

The chain carries TRBV28 and TRBJ2-1, with D maybe TRBD2 (5 bases). The V gene's germline CDR1 is MDHEN and CDR2 SYDVKM. V was trimmed by 6 bases and J by 9 bases, leaving 9 bases between them. This CDR3 contains 11 residues. DNA of the CDR3: TGTGCCAGCAGGTCGACTACTGAGCAGTTCTTC. Translating gives CASRSTTEQFF.

This clone was observed a few times. The chain is built from TRBV24-1 and TRBJ2-2, with 9 bases matching TRBD1. CDR1 and CDR2 from the germline V gene are KGHDR and SFDVKD. This CDR3 has 16 amino acids. V lost 3 bases and J lost 7; bases outside the gene matches: 8. CDR3 sequence reads: CATSDTGTGLYGELFF. In DNA form, the CDR3 reads TGTGCCACCAGTGATACCGGGACAGGGCTTTACGGGGAGCTGTTTTTT.

This chain's CDR3 is CASSVGEGWGNEQFF. In DNA, the CDR3 is TGTGCCAGCAGCGTAGGGGAGGGGTGGGGGAATGAGCAGTTCTTC. The chain couples TRBV9 to TRBJ2-1, with TRBD2 matching over 7 bases. The CDR3 is 15 amino acids. Unmatched junction bases numbered 7, after V lost 0 bases and J lost 7 bases. The germline gives CDR1 SGDLS, CDR2 YYNGEE. The full variable domain, its missing parts supplied by reference TRBV9 and TRBJ2-1, is DSGVTQTPKHLITATGQRVTLRCSPRSGDLSVYWYQQSLDQGLQFLIQYYNGEERAKGNILERFSAQQFPDLHSELNLSSLELGDSALYFCASSVGEGWGNEQFFGPGTRLTVL.

V and J are TRBV5-4 and TRBJ2-7; 10 nucleotides line up with TRBD2. Germline CDR1 is SGHNT and CDR2 is YYREEE (reference sequence). J was trimmed by 7 bases and V by 3 bases; bases with no gene match: 10. The CDR3 totals 15 residues. The CDR3: CASSSLAGESREQYF. The CDR3 DNA reads as TGTGCCAGCAGCTCTCTAGCGGGAGAATCGAGGGAGCAGTACTTC.

This sequence joins TRBV2 and TRBJ2-4, with D possibly being TRBD1 (7 bases). Trimming took 4 bases from V and 0 from J, leaving 16 bases between them. The CDR3 runs 17 residues. The V gene's germline CDR1 is SNHLY and CDR2 FYNNEI. The CDR3 here is CASSASRGVVAKNIQYF. CDR3 DNA sequence: TGTGCCAGCAGTGCTAGCAGGGGGGTAGTAGCCAAAAACATTCAGTACTTC.

CDR3 loop: CASSSGAWNEQFF. For the CDR3, the DNA is TGTGCCAGCAGCTCAGGGGCATGGAATGAGCAGTTCTTC. The rearrangement joins TRBV7-2 to TRBJ2-1; D might be TRBD1 (6 bases). The CDR3 is 13 residues long. Deletions cut 4 bases from V and 7 bases from J, with 11 bases between. Germline CDR1 and CDR2: SGHTA and FQGNSA.

The rearrangement links TRBV18 to TRBJ1-5; maybe TRBD1 (5 bases). Trimming left V 5 bases short and J 6 bases short, with 14 bases between. This CDR3 spans 14 amino acids. Germline assignment: CDR1 KGHSH and CDR2 LQKENI. CDR3 nucleotides: TGTGCCAGCTCAGGAGGGGTAATCAGTCAGCCCCAGCATTTT. It codes for CASSGGVISQPQHF.

The genes are TRBV6-1 and TRBJ2-7, with D hard to call. Germline CDR1 MNHNS, CDR2 SASEGT. This CDR3 is built from 15 residues. V was cut by 2 bases and J by 1 base, with 12 bases left in between. The CDR3 protein is CASSESSVPSYEQYF. The DNA for the CDR3 is TGTGCCAGCAGTGAAAGTTCAGTTCCTTCCTACGAGCAGTACTTC.

In its sample, this clone was seen once. This chain joins TRBV7-8 and TRBJ2-3; D call uncertain. Germline lookup yields CDR1 SGHVS and CDR2 FQNEAQ. V lost 6 bases, J lost 6 bases, and 7 bases lay in between. The CDR3 sequence is 11 residues long. For the CDR3, the DNA is TGTGCCAGCAGTGCGGCGGATACGCAGTATTTT. Its translation is CASSAADTQYF.

The chain joins TRBV29-1 to TRBJ2-7, with 7 bases identical to TRBD1. CDR1 SQVTM and CDR2 ANQGSEA come from the germline V gene. The J segment lost 1 base and the V segment lost 4 bases, leaving 1 base of the junction unmatched. The CDR3 is 12 amino acids. The CDR3 region is CSVGTGSYEQYF. The CDR3 DNA reads TGCAGCGTTGGGACAGGATCCTACGAGCAGTACTTC.

This sequence joins TRBV9 and TRBJ2-2; D possibly corresponds to TRBD1 (6 bases). This CDR3 comprises 14 residues. Trimming cost V 2 bases and J 5 bases, with 10 bases left between them. Germline V gene data show CDR1 as SGDLS and CDR2 as YYNGEE. This CDR3 reads CASSVGQKTGELFF. The CDR3 nucleotides are TGTGCCAGCAGCGTCGGACAGAAAACCGGGGAGCTGTTTTTT.

The chain's CDR3 is CAWVDSGREYF. The CDR3 DNA reads TGTGCCTGGGTTGATAGCGGGAGGGAGTATTTT. The chain employs TRBV30 and TRBJ2-3; the match to TRBD2 covers 11 bases. Losses at the gene ends were 5 bases for V and 13 bases for J; bases not matched to a gene: 5. Germline CDR1 and CDR2: GTSNPN and SVGIG (reference sequence). The CDR3 is 11 amino acids.

The chain carries TRBV2 and TRBJ2-3; the D gene is possibly TRBD2 (5 bases). This CDR3 contains 14 residues. Germline V gene lookup returns CDR1 SNHLY and CDR2 FYNNEI. V dropped 2 bases and J dropped 2 bases, with 8 bases sitting between them. The CDR3 reads CASSEHGLTDTQYF. In DNA, the CDR3 is TGTGCCAGCAGTGAACACGGACTCACAGATACGCAGTATTTT.

This clone was picked up one time. Here the CDR3 reads CASSQGILRQPQHF. CDR3 nucleotides: TGTGCCAGCAGTCAGGGCATTCTAAGGCAGCCCCAGCATTTT. The chain employs TRBV28 and TRBJ1-5, with a tentative D call TRBD1 (5 bases). Germline loops: CDR1 MDHEN, CDR2 SYDVKM. V was clipped by 5 bases and J by 7 bases, with 15 bases between them. The CDR3 sequence is 14 residues long.

The chain employs TRBV5-1 and TRBJ1-4; D is unclear. Deletions cut 7 bases from V and 7 bases from J, with 17 bases between. In germline, CDR1 is SGHRS, CDR2 YFSETQ. The CDR3 totals 14 residues. The CDR3: CASRGNSLREKLFF. The CDR3 nucleotides read TGCGCCAGCCGCGGGAACAGCTTGCGTGAAAAACTGTTTTTT.

This clone has more than one count but fewer than ten. This chain connects TRBV27 to TRBJ2-1; D is ambiguous. Trimming shortened V by 8 bases and J by 10 bases, and 18 bases separated the two germline ends. The length of the CDR3 is 13 residues. Germline loops: CDR1 MNHEY, CDR2 SMNVEV (reference sequence). The DNA of the CDR3 is TGTGCCAGCTCAACTATAGTATCAGCCGAGCAGTTCTTC. Its protein is CASSTIVSAEQFF.

In this sample, this clone turned up a few times. The J gene is TRBJ2-7, the V gene TRBV6-6, with D perhaps matching TRBD1 (6 bases). V lost 0 bases and J lost 4, with 7 bases in between. CDR1 and CDR2 (germline): MNHNY, SVGAGI (reference sequence). This CDR3 is 13 amino acids long. CDR3 protein: CASSYSGQYEQYF. CDR3 bases: TGTGCCAGCAGTTACTCCGGACAGTACGAGCAGTACTTC.

V gene TRBV4-1 combines with J gene TRBJ2-2; TRBD1 aligns across 8 bases. This CDR3 is built from 16 residues. CDR1 and CDR2 from the germline V gene are MGHRA and YSYEKL. V gave up 7 bases and J gave up 4 bases; unmatched junction bases: 11. The CDR3 DNA is TGCGCCAGCACTCAGGCCCGACAGGGGAGCACCGGGGAGCTGTTTTTT. Its protein product is CASTQARQGSTGELFF.

V usage is TRBV7-9 and J usage is TRBJ1-3, with TRBD1 identical over 7 bases. This CDR3 contains 13 residues. The trim removed 8 bases at V and 2 bases at J, leaving 3 bases unmatched. CDR1 is SEHNR, CDR2 FQNEAQ, per germline (reference sequence). In DNA form, the CDR3 reads TGTGCCAGCCGACAGGGAACTGGAAACACCATATATTTT. Amino acids: CASRQGTGNTIYF.